The 15 T cell receptor beta chains in this list originate from one sample, sequenced in a study of Graves' ophthalmopathy and Graves' hyperthyroidism (dated 2018 in TCRdb). The sequencing machine was an Illumina HiSeq 2000. For repertoire sequencing, TCR beta CDR3 regions were amplified from RNA transcripts. The first round was an RT-PCR using HTBI primers with the Qiagen OneStep RT-PCR kit, and this first round was followed by a second-round multiplex PCR, then size selection and purification. Starting from the raw public reads, TCRdb applied fastp trimming at Q25, assembled clones with MiXCR and retained in-frame beta chains. Rows with a matching CDR3 protein are joined into one entry that keeps the most common DNA and genes. The sample has about 220,000 distinct CDR3 sequences on record, 20% to 25% of them singletons. The ten largest clones capture under 55% of the sample. Sequenced sample: peripheral blood. These receptor sequences come from a woman aged 45-59 years with Graves' ophthalmopathy. Donor details come from another sample of the same person, matched by shared clones.

This clonotype was seen at least ten times. The chain is built from TRBV9 and TRBJ2-2; 11 nucleotides line up with TRBD2. The CDR3 is 18 residues long. Germline V gene sequence: CDR1 SGDLS, CDR2 YYNGEE. The J segment lost 7 bases and the V segment lost 0 bases, leaving 11 bases of the junction unmatched. The CDR3 reads CASSVVLAGGLWSGELFF. The CDR3 bases are TGTGCCAGCAGCGTAGTTCTAGCGGGAGGTCTCTGGAGCGGGGAGCTGTTTTTT.

There are many counts of this clonotype. The V call is TRBV5-1, the J call TRBJ2-1, with 9 bases that match TRBD2. CDR3 size: 16 residues. CDR1 is SGHRS and CDR2 is YFSETQ in the germline V gene. J lost 2 bases, V lost 0 bases, and 3 bases had no gene match. CDR3 sequence: CASSLELAGPYNEQFF. In nucleotides, the CDR3 is TGCGCCAGCAGCTTGGAGCTAGCGGGACCCTACAATGAGCAGTTCTTC.

The chain uses TRBV5-1 and TRBJ2-2, with 7 bases lining up with TRBD1. The CDR3 totals 17 residues. V dropped 0 bases and J dropped 3; count of bases not matched to a gene: 8. Germline V gene data show CDR1 as SGHRS and CDR2 as YFSETQ. CDR3 loop: CASSLGRGGYDTGELFF. Here the CDR3 DNA reads TGCGCCAGCAGCTTGGGACGAGGGGGCTATGACACCGGGGAGCTGTTTTTT.

In this sample, this clonotype turned up a few times. This sequence joins TRBV6-1 and TRBJ2-2; D might be TRBD2 (6 bases). CDR3 size: 15 residues. Trimming left V 6 bases short and J 1 base short, with 12 bases between. Germline loops: CDR1 MNHNS, CDR2 SASEGT. The DNA for the CDR3 is TGTGCCAGCAGCACGGGACTTTTGAACACCGGGGAGCTGTTTTTT. It translates to CASSTGLLNTGELFF.

At least ten counts were recorded for this clonotype. The gene calls are TRBV6-1 and TRBJ1-2; D gene ambiguous. There are 10 residues in the CDR3. Germline CDR1 MNHNS, CDR2 SASEGT. The germline V and J ends were trimmed by 3 bases and 10 bases, with 6 bases remaining between them. CDR3 region: CASSDSVYTF. The CDR3 nucleotides are TGTGCCAGCAGTGACTCGGTCTACACCTTC.

This clonotype was observed at least ten times. The chain joins TRBV7-8 to TRBJ1-5; 8 bases align to TRBD1. This CDR3 has 14 amino acids. The V segment lost 1 base and the J segment 4 bases; nucleotides outside the gene matches: 0. CDR1 is SGHVS, CDR2 FQNEAQ, per germline. CDR3 coding DNA: TGTGCCAGCAGCTTAGGGGACAGGAATCAGCCCCAGCATTTT. Amino acid sequence: CASSLGDRNQPQHF.

The chain uses TRBV12-3 or TRBV12-4 and TRBJ1-1; D is ambiguous. The ends were cut back, 6 bases at V and 4 bases at J, with 18 bases in the middle. The CDR3 loop spans 15 amino acids. Written as DNA, the CDR3 is TGTGCCAGCAGCCCCCCCCATCAGGTCCCCACTGAAGCTTTCTTT. Protein: CASSPPHQVPTEAFF.

This clonotype was detected ten times or more. The chain recombines TRBV30 with TRBJ2-4, with TRBD1 as a possible D gene (5 bases). Trimming left V 5 bases short and J 0 bases short, with 11 bases between. In germline, CDR1 is GTSNPN, CDR2 SVGIG (reference sequence). This CDR3 is 14 amino acids long. The CDR3 nucleotides read TGTGCCTGGGGTAGGGGTCTAGCCAAAAACATTCAGTACTTC. Protein sequence: CAWGRGLAKNIQYF.

There are many counts of this clonotype. The CDR3 is CASSVAGGLVTYEQYF. In nucleotides, the CDR3 is TGCGCCAGCAGCGTGGCCGGTGGTCTTGTCACCTACGAGCAGTACTTC. The chain combines TRBV5-1 with TRBJ2-7, with D hard to call. The CDR3 runs to 16 residues. The germline V and J ends were trimmed by 4 bases and 2 bases, with 19 bases remaining between them. Per the germline V gene, CDR1 is SGHRS and CDR2 is YFSETQ.

The chain carries TRBV28 and TRBJ1-1, with 11 bases identical to TRBD1. The CDR3 totals 18 residues. Germline loops: CDR1 MDHEN, CDR2 SYDVKM. With V trimmed by 5 bases and J by 2 bases, 13 bases remained unmatched. The chain's CDR3 is CASSAGTGGFFLNTEAFF. In DNA, the CDR3 is TGTGCCAGCAGTGCAGGGACAGGGGGATTCTTTCTTAACACTGAAGCTTTCTTT.

This clonotype was found many times. The chain couples TRBV24-1 to TRBJ1-5; D gene ambiguous. Germline V lookup: CDR1 KGHDR, CDR2 SFDVKD. The CDR3 spans 15 residues. Trimming took 4 bases from V and 3 from J, leaving 12 bases between them. The CDR3 coding sequence is TGTGCCACCAGTGACCCTGTGGAAAACAATCAGCCCCAGCATTTT. Its translation is CATSDPVENNQPQHF.

This clonotype was counted between two and nine times. The rearrangement joins TRBV12-3 or TRBV12-4 to TRBJ2-6; D is unclear. This CDR3 is 13 amino acids long. Trimming removed 3 bases from V and 12 bases from J, with 12 bases in between. The CDR3, as DNA: TGTGCCAGCAGTTTCGGACGGAGTCCCGTCCTGACTTTC. This codes for CASSFGRSPVLTF.

This clonotype was recorded many times. V and J are TRBV7-8 and TRBJ1-5, with TRBD1 identical over 10 bases. This CDR3 is built from 12 residues. Germline loops: CDR1 SGHVS, CDR2 FQNEAQ. With V trimmed by 1 base and J by 12 bases, 0 bases remained unmatched. This CDR3 is CASSLGDRGQHF. As DNA, the CDR3 is TGTGCCAGCAGCTTAGGGGACAGGGGCCAGCATTTT. Complete variable domain (other parts from reference TRBV7-8 and TRBJ1-5): GAGVSQSPRYKVAKRGQDVALRCDPISGHVSLFWYQQALGQGPEFLTYFQNEAQLDKSGLPSDRFFAERPEGSVSTLKIQRTQQEDSAVYLCASSLGDRGQHFGDGTRLSIL.

This clonotype was found many times. The chain uses TRBV7-9 and TRBJ2-5, with D perhaps assigned TRBD1 or TRBD2 (6 bases each). CDR1 SEHNR and CDR2 FQNEAQ come from the germline V gene (reference sequence). CDR3 length equals 13 residues. V shed 11 bases and J shed 4 bases, with 17 bases lying between them. CDR3 DNA: TGTGCCGGAGGGCCGTTACAGGGAGAGACCCAGTACTTC. Translation: CAGGPLQGETQYF.

This clonotype has a count of ten or more. The rearrangement links TRBV19 to TRBJ1-6, with 8 nucleotides matching TRBD1. J gave up 7 bases and V 3 bases, and 5 bases lay outside the gene matches. The length of the CDR3 is 15 residues. Germline V gene sequence: CDR1 LNHDA, CDR2 SQIVND (reference sequence). The CDR3 DNA sequence: TGTGCCAGTAGTATCGGACAGGGCGGAAATTCACCCCTCCACTTT. This codes for CASSIGQGGNSPLHF.